This TCR beta chain is drawn from a study of control samples from healthy donors and cancer patients. Method: immunoSEQ multiplex PCR; TCRdb's copy keeps in-frame clones and lacks some. Seen here are more than 100,000 clones, nearly 90% observed once, and the top ten hold 6.5% to 9.5%. V shed 5 bases and J shed 0 bases, with 2 bases lying between them. CDR3 length equals 12 residues. Germline-derived CDR1 and CDR2 are LNHDA and SQIVND (reference sequence). The V and J genes are TRBV19 and TRBJ1-5, with unresolved D. Source material: PBMCs. The TCR sequence derives from a man in his fifties or sixties with head and neck cancer. This CDR3 reads CASSYSNQPQHF. The CDR3 bases are TGTGCCAGTAGTTATAGCAATCAGCCCCAGCATTTT.